The T cell receptor beta chain under discussion was sequenced for a study of control samples from healthy donors and cancer patients (dated by TCRdb to the early 2020s). Taken from cysteine to phenylalanine, the CDR3 has 18 residues. Only the CDR3 DNA is retained, 54 bases long and in frame from the first base. V drops 2 bases and J drops 1 base, leaving 16 bases in between. CDR1 and CDR2 are read off the germline V gene as SGDLS and YYNGEE. As for this clone: No cognate antigen has been identified for it. Per-base qualities were not stored, and no clone one base away is much larger.

Library generation was performed with the immunoSEQ multiplex PCR assay. Imported from immuneACCESS, the table was reduced by TCRdb to in-frame sequences with V and J called. These copies leave out some clones; in studies compared against another copy, an unresolved V gene accounts for under half, and the cause of the remainder is not known. Across this sample there are approximately 90,000 clones, with about 81% seen only once. The ten largest clones represent about 35% of the sample. This chain is built from TRBV9 and TRBJ2-6, with the D gene uncertain. This sequence was found in a man in his 70s with lung cancer. Sequences were obtained from PBMCs. CDR3 region: CASSVAKGPVSGANVLTF. The sequence in DNA is TGTGCCAGCAGCGTCGCAAAGGGCCCAGTATCTGGGGCCAACGTCCTGACTTTC.